The T cell receptor (beta chain) described here comes from a study of T cell responses to AZD1222 COVID-19 vaccine. The data were produced by immunoSEQ multiplex PCR, yet TCRdb's version contains in-frame clones alone and is incomplete. This sample yields approximately 140,000 clones, of which around 90% are seen a single time; 2.5% to 3.5% belongs to the top ten. The CDR3 totals 13 residues. Trimming shortened V by 6 bases and J by 0 bases, and 8 bases separated the two germline ends. In germline, CDR1 is MNHEY, CDR2 SVGAGI. Study-wide points: Clonal diversity was possibly underestimated, and white British individuals and females predominated among donors. Scientists sampled the repertoires only once the peak T cell response had passed.

This clone was observed once. As yet, its antigen is unknown. Sequencing used peripheral blood, obtained 28 days after the second AZD1222 dose. V and J are TRBV6-5 and TRBJ1-1, with D unresolved. This clonotype originated in an adult who received the AZD1222 COVID-19 vaccine. CDR3 bases: TGTGCCAGCAGCGGAGGCGTGAACACTGAAGCTTTCTTT. This gives the protein CASSGGVNTEAFF.